The 27 T cell receptor beta chains given below trace back to one sample, sequenced in a study of T cells in women clearing cervical HPV infection. TCRdb keeps only in-frame clones here, not all; method: immunoSEQ multiplex PCR. The sample has 20,000 to 25,000 clones; the top ten hold roughly 3.5%. Sequenced sample: blood buffy coat. The origin of the receptors is a woman aged 18 to 75 with a cervical HPV16 infection that either progressed to CIN3+ or cleared (not recorded which).

A note on this clone: The read terminates 3 residues ahead of where the CDR3 ends, so the germline J gene completes it. V is TRBV20-1 and J is TRBJ1-6; a possible D gene is TRBD1 (5 bases). Germline V gene sequence: CDR1 DFQATT, CDR2 SNEGSKA (reference sequence). Trimming took 5 bases from V and 7 from J, leaving 12 bases between them. The CDR3 is made up of 13 amino acids. The CDR3 DNA, read in part, is TGCAGTGCTGAGGGGTCTCCCAATTCACCC. Translation gives CSAEGSPNSP. The entire CDR3 reads CSAEGSPNSPLHF.

With regard to this clone: Coverage ceases 3 residues before the CDR3 finishes, and the germline J gene fills in the end. V gene TRBV7-9 combines with J gene TRBJ1-2; tentative D call: TRBD1 (6 bases). CDR1 and CDR2 (germline): SEHNR, FQNEAQ (reference sequence). V gave up 5 bases and J gave up 3 bases, with 16 bases separating them. CDR3 length: 15 residues. CDR3 bases read: TGTGCCAGCAGCCAATACAGGGCGGAGGACTATGGC. Translated: CASSQYRAEDYG. From start to end, the CDR3 is CASSQYRAEDYGYTF.

Concerning this clone itself: The read falls 3 residues short of the CDR3 end, and the missing part is taken from the germline J gene. This chain connects TRBV29-1 to TRBJ2-1; TRBD2 matches at 11 bases. CDR1 is SQVTM, CDR2 ANQGSEA, per germline. The junction had 4 bases not matched to a gene; V was cut back by 7 bases and J by 5 bases. The CDR3 has 13 amino acids. This CDR3 reads CSAGTSGNNEQFF. Partial CDR3 DNA: TGCAGCGCCGGGACTAGCGGAAACAATGAG.

For this clone: The DNA ends 3 residues before the CDR3 does, and the rest of the CDR3 is filled in from the germline J gene. V is TRBV20-1 and J is TRBJ2-1; 11 bases align to TRBD2. Germline values: CDR1 DFQATT, CDR2 SNEGSKA (reference sequence). This CDR3 has 18 residues. The J segment lost 0 bases and the V segment lost 3 bases, leaving 10 bases of the junction unmatched. CDR3 bases read: TGCAGTGCTAGTAGTCTAGCGGGAGGACGTAGCTCCTACAATGAG. Translation gives CSASSLAGGRSSYNE. The whole CDR3 reads CSASSLAGGRSSYNEQFF.

Regarding this clone: The read terminates 3 residues before the CDR3 end, so the remaining end is supplied by the germline J gene. The chain carries TRBV5-4 and TRBJ2-3; D is possibly TRBD2 (6 bases). Germline V CDR1 and CDR2: SGHNT, YYREEE (reference sequence). The CDR3 sequence is 14 residues long. The V and J ends lost 1 base and 4 bases respectively, with 10 bases between them. The sequenced CDR3 bases are TGTGCCAGCAGCTTGTATGGAGGGCCAGATACG. Its translation is CASSLYGGPDT. The full CDR3 protein reads CASSLYGGPDTQYF.

About this clone itself: With the read ending 3 residues before the CDR3 end, the germline J gene is used to fill in that end. The V gene is TRBV2, the J gene TRBJ2-1, with 8 nucleotides matching TRBD2. V shed 7 bases, J shed 0 bases, and the junction held 8 bases outside the gene matches. The germline V gene has CDR1 SNHLY and CDR2 FYNNEI. The CDR3 has 16 residues. CDR3 in amino acids: CASKMVAGSSYNEQFF. The CDR3 DNA, read in part, is TGTGCCAGCAAGATGGTAGCGGGAAGCTCCTACAATGAG.

On this clone: Sequencing ends 3 residues short of the CDR3 end; the germline J gene provides the rest. The V gene is TRBV29-1, the J gene TRBJ1-2, with 10 nucleotides matching TRBD1. Trimming at V came to 6 bases and at J to 6 bases, leaving 22 bases not matched to a gene. The CDR3 spans 18 residues. Germline V CDR1 and CDR2: SQVTM, ANQGSEA. The sequenced CDR3 bases are TGCAGCGTAGAGTCCCCGGGGGACAGGGGCTTTTGGGCGGATGGC. Amino acid sequence: CSVESPGDRGFWADG. The CDR3 reads in full as CSVESPGDRGFWADGYTF. The whole variable domain, remainder taken from reference TRBV29-1 and TRBJ1-2, is SAVISQKPSRDICQRGTSLTIQCQVDSQVTMMFWYRQQPGQSLTLIATANQGSEATYESGFVIDKFPISRPNLTFSTLTVSNMSPEDSSIYLCSVESPGDRGFWADGYTFGSGTRLTVV.

As concerns this clone: The read ends 3 residues shy of where the CDR3 ends; the end is completed using the germline J gene. The chain uses TRBV18 and TRBJ2-1, with 7 bases aligning to TRBD2. Germline V gene lookup returns CDR1 KGHSH and CDR2 LQKENI. Trimming cost V 8 bases and J 4 bases; bases outside gene matches: 8. The CDR3 loop spans 14 amino acids. The sequenced part of the CDR3 DNA is TGTGCCAGCACGCGAATGGGGGGGTACAATGAG. It encodes CASTRMGGYNE. The entire CDR3 protein reads CASTRMGGYNEQFF.

Turning to this clone: The read terminates 3 residues ahead of where the CDR3 ends, so the germline J gene completes it. The gene calls are TRBV5-4 and TRBJ2-5, with unresolved D. In germline, CDR1 is SGHNT, CDR2 YYREEE (reference sequence). V was pared by 0 bases and J by 7 bases, with 13 bases between. The CDR3 has 14 residues. The CDR3 loop reads CASSLAVPAGTQYF. Partial CDR3 DNA: TGTGCCAGCAGCTTGGCCGTCCCCGCAGGGACC.

As to this clone: The read finishes 3 residues shy of the CDR3 end, and the germline J gene is used to complete it. V is TRBV11-2 and J is TRBJ2-7; TRBD1 matches 7 bases. Germline CDR1 is SGHAT and CDR2 is FQNNGV. V shed 4 bases, J shed 6 bases, and the junction held 9 bases outside the gene matches. This CDR3 contains 14 residues. CDR3 amino acids: CASSSMRTGAEQYF. The CDR3 bases that were read are TGTGCCAGCAGCTCAATGAGGACAGGAGCCGAG.

Regarding this clone: The read terminates 3 residues ahead of where the CDR3 ends, so the germline J gene completes it. V is TRBV20-1 and J is TRBJ2-1; the D gene is possibly TRBD2 (6 bases). Trimming removed 5 bases at V and 5 bases at J, with 19 bases between. This CDR3 region has 15 residues. Germline V gene lookup returns CDR1 DFQATT and CDR2 SNEGSKA (reference sequence). CDR3 residues: CSARPGRGTDNEQFF. The sequenced part of the CDR3 DNA is TGCAGTGCTCGGCCGGGGCGGGGAACCGACAATGAG.

About this clone: The CDR3 extends 3 residues past the end of the read, so its final part is completed from the germline J gene. The chain links TRBV20-1 to TRBJ1-1, with D possibly being TRBD1 (5 bases). CDR1 is DFQATT, CDR2 SNEGSKA, per germline (reference sequence). V was clipped by 3 bases and J by 3 bases, with 14 bases between them. The CDR3 runs 14 residues. The CDR3 DNA, read in part, is TGCAGTGCTAGGGACCGACAGCGTTACACTGAA. As protein: CSARDRQRYTE. The full CDR3 is CSARDRQRYTEAFF.

On this clone: The read falls 3 residues short of the CDR3 end, and the missing part is taken from the germline J gene. The V and J genes are TRBV18 and TRBJ1-1, with 7 bases lining up with TRBD1. V shed 3 bases and J 3 bases; nucleotides not matched to a gene: 7. The CDR3 extends over 15 amino acids. Germline CDR1 KGHSH, CDR2 LQKENI. This CDR3 is CASSPRARGDTEAFF. CDR3 bases read: TGTGCCAGCTCACCTAGGGCCAGGGGGGACACTGAA.

Of note for this clone: The CDR3 goes on 3 residues after the read ends, and that part is filled in from the germline J gene. The J gene is TRBJ2-5, the V gene TRBV5-4; TRBD2 is a possible D gene (6 bases). CDR1 SGHNT and CDR2 YYREEE come from the germline V gene (reference sequence). V lost 4 bases and J lost 5, with 18 bases in between. The CDR3 loop spans 15 amino acids. The DNA read from the CDR3 is TGTGCCAGCAGCCTCAACCGGGGGAGTGGGGAGACC. Its translation: CASSLNRGSGET. The whole CDR3 is CASSLNRGSGETQYF.

With respect to this clone: The read finishes 3 residues shy of the CDR3 end, and the germline J gene is used to complete it. The chain employs TRBV7-2 and TRBJ1-2; D not resolved. CDR3 length equals 15 residues. V was pared by 5 bases and J by 4 bases, with 17 bases between. Germline V gives CDR1 SGHTA, CDR2 FQGNSA. Partial CDR3 DNA: TGTGCCAGCAGCCCCCAAGCTCCGTTTGGCTATGGC. It specifies CASSPQAPFGYG. The CDR3 in its entirety is CASSPQAPFGYGYTF.

Comment on this clone: The read finishes 3 residues shy of the CDR3 end, and the germline J gene is used to complete it. The chain employs TRBV20-1 and TRBJ1-2; 8 positions match TRBD1. From germline, CDR1 is DFQATT and CDR2 SNEGSKA (reference sequence). This CDR3 has 15 residues. V shed 0 bases and J 3 bases; nucleotides not matched to a gene: 6. The CDR3 is CSARDRQGAYYGYTF. The sequenced part of the CDR3 DNA is TGCAGTGCTAGAGATCGGCAGGGGGCATACTATGGC.

A remark on this clone: The missing CDR3 end, 3 residues past where the read stops, is filled in from the germline J gene. The gene calls are TRBV18 and TRBJ1-5, with a possible D match to TRBD1 (6 bases). Germline V CDR1 and CDR2: KGHSH, LQKENI. The CDR3 runs to 15 residues. V was shortened by 4 bases and J by 6 bases, with 16 bases between the two germline ends. The CDR3 bases that were read are TGTGCCAGCTCACAATCGGGGGGGGGCCTTCAGCCC. It translates to CASSQSGGGLQP. The full CDR3 protein reads CASSQSGGGLQPQHF.

To note about this clone: Read data end 3 residues before the CDR3 end; the end is taken from the germline J gene. V is TRBV2 and J is TRBJ2-5, with 8 nucleotides matching TRBD2. The CDR3 sequence is 13 residues long. With V trimmed by 7 bases and J by 4 bases, 5 bases remained unmatched. Germline V lookup: CDR1 SNHLY, CDR2 FYNNEI. The CDR3 is CASTSLAGETQYF. The sequenced CDR3 bases are TGTGCCAGCACCTCTCTAGCGGGAGAGACC. The complete variable domain, with remaining parts taken from reference TRBV2 and TRBJ2-5, reads EPEVTQTPSHQVTQMGQEVILRCVPISNHLYFYWYRQILGQKVEFLVSFYNNEISEKSEIFDDQFSVERPDGSNFTLKIRSTKLEDSAMYFCASTSLAGETQYFGPGTRLLVL.

Notes on this clone: The CDR3 is cut off 3 residues early in the read; its end comes from the germline J gene. The chain carries TRBV20-1 and TRBJ1-2; tentative D call: TRBD1 (6 bases). CDR1 DFQATT and CDR2 SNEGSKA come from the germline V gene (reference sequence). V lost 6 bases and J 4 bases, leaving 15 bases between the germline ends. This CDR3 is built from 13 residues. The CDR3 DNA, read in part, is TGCAGTGCAACCCCCAGGGGCGGCTATGGC. Protein: CSATPRGGYG. The CDR3 in its entirety is CSATPRGGYGYTF.

About this clone: The read is 3 residues too short to cover the CDR3 end, so that end is filled in from the germline J gene. The V call is TRBV11-2, the J call TRBJ2-1; 8 nucleotides agree with TRBD2. The CDR3 is made up of 15 amino acids. CDR1 is SGHAT and CDR2 is FQNNGV in the germline V gene. J lost 6 bases, V lost 3 bases, and 7 bases had no gene match. CDR3 sequence: CASSFPGTRGNEQFF. The sequenced part of the CDR3 DNA is TGTGCCAGCAGCTTTCCCGGGACTAGAGGCAATGAG.

Note on this clone: The CDR3 end is not reached by the read, which stops 3 residues before it; the germline J gene fills it in. The chain has TRBV6-2 or TRBV6-3 and TRBJ2-2; 8 bases align to TRBD1. The CDR3 extends over 13 amino acids. Per the germline V gene, CDR1 is MNHEY and CDR2 is SVGEGT. J gave up 4 bases and V 7 bases, and 2 bases lay outside the gene matches. CDR3 amino acids: CASNTGGTGELFF. The CDR3 DNA, read in part, is TGTGCCAGCAATACAGGGGGCACCGGGGAG.

With respect to this clone: The same CDR3 is also encoded by other DNA sequences in this sample. This chain's CDR3 is CASSPRAGDHIQYF. The CDR3 bases that were read are TGTGCCAGCTCACCAAGGGCAGGGGACCACATT. The chain uses TRBV18 and TRBJ2-4, with a weak D call TRBD1 (6 bases). The CDR3 goes on 3 residues after the read ends, and that part is filled in from the germline J gene. The CDR3 consists of 14 residues. Germline-derived CDR1 and CDR2 are KGHSH and LQKENI. V was trimmed by 2 bases and J by 8 bases, leaving 13 bases between them.

A word on this clone: Read sequence stops 3 residues before the CDR3 end, and the germline J gene provides the missing end. The gene calls are TRBV19 and TRBJ1-5, with 9 bases aligning to TRBD1. This CDR3 region has 15 residues. Germline CDR1 LNHDA, CDR2 SQIVND (reference sequence). Trimming took 7 bases from V and 6 from J; bases not matched to a gene: 10. The sequenced part of the CDR3 DNA is TGTGCCAGTAAATCTCGAAGGGACAGGGCTCAGCCC. Protein: CASKSRRDRAQP. The whole CDR3 sequence reads CASKSRRDRAQPQHF.

On this clone itself: The read gets to within 3 residues of the CDR3 end, and the germline J gene fills in the rest. This chain connects TRBV7-9 to TRBJ2-3; TRBD1 might be the D (5 bases). Germline-derived CDR1 and CDR2 are SEHNR and FQNEAQ (reference sequence). The CDR3 has 15 residues. V was cut by 0 bases and J by 6 bases, with 13 bases left in between. The CDR3 here is CASSLAFSRADTQYF. CDR3 DNA, as far as it was read: TGTGCCAGCAGCTTAGCTTTCTCCAGGGCGGATACG.

To note about this clone: The read ends 3 residues shy of where the CDR3 ends; the end is completed using the germline J gene. The chain joins TRBV7-2 to TRBJ2-3, with 11 bases matching TRBD2. Germline trimming cut 5 bases from V and 4 bases from J; bases unmatched to any gene: 5. The CDR3 is made up of 15 amino acids. CDR1 and CDR2 (germline): SGHTA, FQGNSA. The CDR3 reads CASSLLAGESDTQYF. CDR3 bases read: TGTGCCAGCAGCCTACTAGCGGGAGAATCAGATACG.

On this clone itself: With the read ending 3 residues before the CDR3 end, the germline J gene is used to fill in that end. J is TRBJ2-2 and V is TRBV6-1; the match to TRBD1 covers 9 bases. CDR1 MNHNS and CDR2 SASEGT come from the germline V gene. This CDR3 region has 15 residues. V shed 2 bases and J 6 bases; nucleotides not matched to a gene: 4. The CDR3: CASSEPGQGAGELFF. CDR3 DNA, as far as it was read: TGTGCCAGCAGTGAACCGGGACAGGGAGCCGGGGAG.

In regard to this clone: Coverage ceases 3 residues before the CDR3 finishes, and the germline J gene fills in the end. The chain links TRBV24-1 to TRBJ2-5, with 7 bases aligning to TRBD1. Trimming removed 3 bases from V and 5 bases from J; junction bases left unmatched: 8. From germline, CDR1 is KGHDR and CDR2 SFDVKD. The CDR3 spans 15 residues. CDR3 loop: CATSDLKGARETQYF. Partial CDR3 DNA: TGTGCCACCAGTGATCTCAAGGGGGCACGTGAGACC.